This T cell receptor (beta chain) originates from a study of human T cells and chemical hapten exposure. Individual cDNA molecules in this library carried unique molecular identifiers. TCRdb recomputed calls from the RACE reads with MiXCR, one row per CDR3 protein. The data show roughly 100,000 distinct CDR3 sequences, around 9.3% seen once. This clonotype has ten or more counts. CDR1 SGDLS and CDR2 YYNGEE come from the germline V gene. The V end was cut by 0 bases, the J end by 4 bases, with 9 bases between. The CDR3 runs 14 residues. The time point here: patch test 2, 6 weeks after DPC sensitization. As for treatment: therapeutic diphenylcyclopropenone sensitization with weekly scalp DPC.

The TCR was taken from a woman aged 40 to 50 with alopecia areata. Some clones in this sample may be carry-over from other donors' samples. The chain has TRBV9 and TRBJ2-3; no reliable D call. Sequences were derived from whole blood, sampled in connection with sensitization to the hapten diphenylcyclopropenone (DPC). The CDR3 nucleotides are TGTGCCAGCAGCGTAGACTACAAACCAGATACGCAGTATTTT. It translates to CASSVDYKPDTQYF.